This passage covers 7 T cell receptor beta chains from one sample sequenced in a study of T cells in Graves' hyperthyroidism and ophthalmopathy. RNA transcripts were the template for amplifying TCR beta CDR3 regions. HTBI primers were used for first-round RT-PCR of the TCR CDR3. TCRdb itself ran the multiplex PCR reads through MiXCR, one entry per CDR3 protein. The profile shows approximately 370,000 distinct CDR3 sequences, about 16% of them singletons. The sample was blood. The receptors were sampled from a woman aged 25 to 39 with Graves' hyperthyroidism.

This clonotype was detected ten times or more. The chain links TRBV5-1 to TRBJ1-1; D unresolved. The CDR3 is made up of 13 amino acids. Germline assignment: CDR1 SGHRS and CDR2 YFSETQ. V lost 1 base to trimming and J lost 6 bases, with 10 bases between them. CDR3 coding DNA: TGCGCCAGCAGCTTGACCCAGCAGGCTGAAGCTTTCTTT. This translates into CASSLTQQAEAFF.

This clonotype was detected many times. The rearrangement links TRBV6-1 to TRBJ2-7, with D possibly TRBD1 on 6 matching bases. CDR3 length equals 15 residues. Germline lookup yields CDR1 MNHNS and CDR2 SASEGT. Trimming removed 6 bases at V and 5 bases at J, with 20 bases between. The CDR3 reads CASSLGTPKVDEQYF. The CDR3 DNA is TGTGCCAGCAGCCTTGGGACACCAAAAGTCGACGAGCAGTACTTC.

In DNA, the CDR3 is TGTGCCACCACCGGGACTAGCGGGAATTGGGAGCAGTTCTTC. Protein product: CATTGTSGNWEQFF. The gene calls are TRBV19 and TRBJ2-1; 13 bases match TRBD2. Germline lookup yields CDR1 LNHDA and CDR2 SQIVND (reference sequence). This CDR3 has 14 residues. V was pared by 10 bases and J by 10 bases, with 10 bases of the junction left unmatched.

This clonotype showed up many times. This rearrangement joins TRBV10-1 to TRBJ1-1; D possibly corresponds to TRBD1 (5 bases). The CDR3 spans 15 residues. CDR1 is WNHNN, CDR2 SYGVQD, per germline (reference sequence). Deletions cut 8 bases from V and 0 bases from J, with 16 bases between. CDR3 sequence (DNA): TGCGCCAGCCGCAAGAGCAGGGATGTGAACACTGAAGCTTTCTTT. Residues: CASRKSRDVNTEAFF.

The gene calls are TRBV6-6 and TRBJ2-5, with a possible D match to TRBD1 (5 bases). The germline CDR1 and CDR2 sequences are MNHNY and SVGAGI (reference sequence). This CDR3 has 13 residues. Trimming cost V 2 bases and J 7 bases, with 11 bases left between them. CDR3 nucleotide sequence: TGTGCCAGCAGTTACGGGGCAAGGGGGACCCAGTACTTC. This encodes CASSYGARGTQYF.

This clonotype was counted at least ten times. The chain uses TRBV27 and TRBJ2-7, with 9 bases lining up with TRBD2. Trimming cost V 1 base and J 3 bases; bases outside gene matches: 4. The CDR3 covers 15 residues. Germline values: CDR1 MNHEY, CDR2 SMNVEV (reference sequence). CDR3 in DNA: TGTGCCAGCAGTTTATTGACTAGCGGCATCTACGAGCAGTACTTC. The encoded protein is CASSLLTSGIYEQYF.

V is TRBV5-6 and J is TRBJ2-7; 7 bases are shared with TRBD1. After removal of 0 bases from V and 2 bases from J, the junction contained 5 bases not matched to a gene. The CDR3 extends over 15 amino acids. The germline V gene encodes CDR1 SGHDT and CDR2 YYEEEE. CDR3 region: CASSLAGTEAYEQYF. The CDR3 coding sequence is TGTGCCAGCAGCTTGGCCGGGACAGAGGCCTACGAGCAGTACTTC.